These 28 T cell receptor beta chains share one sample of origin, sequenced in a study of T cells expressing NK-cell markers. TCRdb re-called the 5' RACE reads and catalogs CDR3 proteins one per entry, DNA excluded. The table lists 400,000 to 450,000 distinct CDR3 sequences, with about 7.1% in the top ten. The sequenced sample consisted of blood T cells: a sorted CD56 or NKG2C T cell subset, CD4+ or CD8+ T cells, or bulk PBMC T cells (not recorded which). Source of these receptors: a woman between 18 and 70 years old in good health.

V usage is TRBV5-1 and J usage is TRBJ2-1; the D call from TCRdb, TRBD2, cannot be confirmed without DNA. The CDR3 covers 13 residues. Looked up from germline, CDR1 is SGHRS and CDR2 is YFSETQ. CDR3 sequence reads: CASSFSGGDEQFF.

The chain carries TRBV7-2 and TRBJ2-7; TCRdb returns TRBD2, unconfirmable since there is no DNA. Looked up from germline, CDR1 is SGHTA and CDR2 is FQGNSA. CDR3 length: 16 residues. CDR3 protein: CASSLAGTGRLYEQYF.

The CDR3: CASGQPDGNIQYF. The chain combines TRBV27 with TRBJ2-4. Germline V CDR1 and CDR2: MNHEY, SMNVEV (reference sequence). There are 13 residues in the CDR3.

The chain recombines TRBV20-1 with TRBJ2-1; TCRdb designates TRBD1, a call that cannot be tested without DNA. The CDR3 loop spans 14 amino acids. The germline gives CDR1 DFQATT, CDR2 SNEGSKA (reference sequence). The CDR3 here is CSAENRGRNNEQFF.

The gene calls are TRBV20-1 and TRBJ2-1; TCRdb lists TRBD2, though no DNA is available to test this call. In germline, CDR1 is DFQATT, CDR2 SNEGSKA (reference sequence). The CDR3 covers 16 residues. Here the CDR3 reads CSARAPGLARGYEQFF.

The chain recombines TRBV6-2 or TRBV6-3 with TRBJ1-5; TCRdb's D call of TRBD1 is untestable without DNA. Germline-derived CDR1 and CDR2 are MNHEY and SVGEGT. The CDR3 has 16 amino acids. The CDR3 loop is CASKSGRQGGNQPQHF.

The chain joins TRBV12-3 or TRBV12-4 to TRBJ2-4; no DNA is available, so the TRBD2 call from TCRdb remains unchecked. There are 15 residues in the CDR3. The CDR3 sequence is CASTLGSGGGNIQYF.

The CDR3 sequence is CASSKLLAGTGANVLTF. V is TRBV27 and J is TRBJ2-6; TCRdb's assignment of TRBD2 cannot be checked, as there is no DNA. The germline gives CDR1 MNHEY, CDR2 SMNVEV (reference sequence). This CDR3 contains 17 residues.

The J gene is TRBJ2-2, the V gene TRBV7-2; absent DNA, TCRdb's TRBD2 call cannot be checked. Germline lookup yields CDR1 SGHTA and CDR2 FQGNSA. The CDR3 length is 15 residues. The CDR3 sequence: CASSLGAGVAGELFF. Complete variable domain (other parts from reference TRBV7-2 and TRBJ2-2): GAGVSQSPSNKVTEKGKDVELRCDPISGHTALYWYRQSLGQGLEFLIYFQGNSAPDKSGLPSDRFSAERTGGSVSTLTIQRTQQEDSAVYLCASSLGAGVAGELFFGEGSRLTVL.

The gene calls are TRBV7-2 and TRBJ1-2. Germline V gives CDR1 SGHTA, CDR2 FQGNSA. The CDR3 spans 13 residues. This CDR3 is CASSQASNYGYTF.

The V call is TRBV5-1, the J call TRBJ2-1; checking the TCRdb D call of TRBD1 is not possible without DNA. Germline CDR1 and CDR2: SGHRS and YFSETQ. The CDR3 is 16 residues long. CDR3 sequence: CASSPPGRQIYNEQFF.

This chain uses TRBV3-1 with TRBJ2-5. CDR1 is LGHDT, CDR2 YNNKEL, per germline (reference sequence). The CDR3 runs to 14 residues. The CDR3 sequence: CASSPRIRPETQYF.

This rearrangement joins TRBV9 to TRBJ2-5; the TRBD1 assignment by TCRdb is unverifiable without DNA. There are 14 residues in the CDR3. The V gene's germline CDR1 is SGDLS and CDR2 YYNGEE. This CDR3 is CASSVGGARETQYF.

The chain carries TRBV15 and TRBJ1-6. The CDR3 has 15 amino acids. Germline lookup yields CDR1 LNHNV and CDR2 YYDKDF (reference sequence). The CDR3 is CATSRDRSYNSPLHF.

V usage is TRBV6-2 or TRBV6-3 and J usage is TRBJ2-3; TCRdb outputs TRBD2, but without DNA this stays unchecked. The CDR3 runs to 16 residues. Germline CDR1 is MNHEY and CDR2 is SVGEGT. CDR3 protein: CASSYEAGASTDTQYF.

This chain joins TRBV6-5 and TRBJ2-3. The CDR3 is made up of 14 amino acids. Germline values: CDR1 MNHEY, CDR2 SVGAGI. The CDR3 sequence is CASSYSGYSDTQYF.

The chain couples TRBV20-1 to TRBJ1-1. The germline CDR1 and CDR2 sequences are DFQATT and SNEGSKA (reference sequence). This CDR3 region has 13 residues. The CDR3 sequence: CSARVPMATEAFF.

The chain's CDR3 is CASSLNLGQGGETQYF. The chain combines TRBV5-1 with TRBJ2-5; TCRdb's D gene call, TRBD1, goes unchecked for lack of DNA. CDR1 is SGHRS, CDR2 YFSETQ, per germline. The CDR3 spans 16 residues.

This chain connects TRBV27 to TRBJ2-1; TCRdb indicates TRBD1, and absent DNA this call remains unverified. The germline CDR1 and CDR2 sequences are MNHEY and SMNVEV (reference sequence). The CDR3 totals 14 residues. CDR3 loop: CASSFIGIGNEQFF.

CDR3 loop: CASSLSKQLFF. V and J are TRBV5-1 and TRBJ2-1. CDR1 SGHRS and CDR2 YFSETQ come from the germline V gene. CDR3 length: 11 amino acids.

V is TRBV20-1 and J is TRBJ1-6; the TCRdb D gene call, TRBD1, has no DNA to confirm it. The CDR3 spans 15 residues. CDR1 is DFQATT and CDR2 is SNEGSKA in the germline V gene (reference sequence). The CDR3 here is CSARGGNVANSPLHF.

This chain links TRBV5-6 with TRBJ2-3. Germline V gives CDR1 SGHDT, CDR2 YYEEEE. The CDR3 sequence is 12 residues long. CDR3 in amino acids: CASSLFTDTQYF. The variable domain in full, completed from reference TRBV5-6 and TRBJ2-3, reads DAGVTQSPTHLIKTRGQQVTLRCSPKSGHDTVSWYQQALGQGPQFIFQYYEEEERQRGNFPDRFSGHQFPNYSSELNVNALLLGDSALYLCASSLFTDTQYFGPGTRLTVL.

CDR3 amino acids: CAIPQQGSQPQHF. V usage is TRBV6-8 and J usage is TRBJ1-5; TCRdb reports TRBD1, a call that lacks DNA to check it against. Germline V CDR1 and CDR2: MNHGY, SAAAGT. This CDR3 spans 13 amino acids.

This CDR3 is CASSMYSYGYTF. J is TRBJ1-2 and V is TRBV9. The CDR3 runs 12 residues. Germline CDR1 is SGDLS and CDR2 is YYNGEE.

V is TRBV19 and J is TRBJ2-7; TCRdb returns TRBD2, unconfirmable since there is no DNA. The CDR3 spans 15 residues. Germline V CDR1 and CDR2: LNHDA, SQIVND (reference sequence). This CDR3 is CASSISPPGPYEQYF. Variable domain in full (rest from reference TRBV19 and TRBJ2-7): DGGITQSPKYLFRKEGQNVTLSCEQNLNHDAMYWYRQDPGQGLRLIYYSQIVNDFQKGDIAEGYSVSREKKESFPLTVTSAQKNPTAFYLCASSISPPGPYEQYFGPGTRLTVT.

The CDR3 loop reads CASSLSSRTLTDTQYF. The chain combines TRBV27 with TRBJ2-3; the TCRdb D gene call, TRBD1, has no DNA to confirm it. Germline V CDR1 and CDR2: MNHEY, SMNVEV (reference sequence). The length of the CDR3 is 16 residues.

The CDR3 reads CAWSVGGPGNTIYF. The rearrangement uses TRBV30 and TRBJ1-3; no DNA is available, so the TRBD1 call from TCRdb remains unchecked. Germline-derived CDR1 and CDR2 are GTSNPN and SVGIG (reference sequence). The CDR3 runs to 14 residues. Full variable domain (outside the CDR3, taken from reference TRBV30 and TRBJ1-3): SQTIHQWPATLVQPVGSPLSLECTVEGTSNPNLYWYRQAAGRGLQLLFYSVGIGQISSEVPQNLSASRPQDRQFILSSKKLLLSDSGFYLCAWSVGGPGNTIYFGEGSWLTVV.

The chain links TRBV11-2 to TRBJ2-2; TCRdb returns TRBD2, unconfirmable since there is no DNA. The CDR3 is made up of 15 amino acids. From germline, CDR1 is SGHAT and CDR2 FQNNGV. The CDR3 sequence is CASSLPLAGTGELFF.